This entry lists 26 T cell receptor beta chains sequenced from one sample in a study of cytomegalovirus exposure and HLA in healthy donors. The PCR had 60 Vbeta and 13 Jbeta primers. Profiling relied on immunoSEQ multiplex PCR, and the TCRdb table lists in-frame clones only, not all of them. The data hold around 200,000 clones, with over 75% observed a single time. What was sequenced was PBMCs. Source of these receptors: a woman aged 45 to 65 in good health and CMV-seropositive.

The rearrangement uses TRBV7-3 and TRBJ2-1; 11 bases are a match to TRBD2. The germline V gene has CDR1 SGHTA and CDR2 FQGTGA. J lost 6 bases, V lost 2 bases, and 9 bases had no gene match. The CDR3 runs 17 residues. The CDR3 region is CASSLDLSGGAPNEQFF. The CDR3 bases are TGTGCCAGCAGCTTAGACCTTAGCGGGGGGGCACCCAATGAGCAGTTCTTC.

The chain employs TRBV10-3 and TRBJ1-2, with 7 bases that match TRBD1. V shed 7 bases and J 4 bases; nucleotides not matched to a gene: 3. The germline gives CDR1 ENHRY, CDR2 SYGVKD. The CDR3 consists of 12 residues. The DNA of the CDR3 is TGTGCCATCAATGCAGGGGGCTATGGCTACACCTTC. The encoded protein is CAINAGGYGYTF.

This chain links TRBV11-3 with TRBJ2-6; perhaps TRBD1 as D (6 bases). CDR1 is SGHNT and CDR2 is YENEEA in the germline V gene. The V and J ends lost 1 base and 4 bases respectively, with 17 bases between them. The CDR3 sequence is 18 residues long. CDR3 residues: CASSLGPGAGAGANVLTF. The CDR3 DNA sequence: TGTGCCAGCAGCTTAGGCCCTGGGGCAGGGGCCGGGGCCAACGTCCTGACTTTC.

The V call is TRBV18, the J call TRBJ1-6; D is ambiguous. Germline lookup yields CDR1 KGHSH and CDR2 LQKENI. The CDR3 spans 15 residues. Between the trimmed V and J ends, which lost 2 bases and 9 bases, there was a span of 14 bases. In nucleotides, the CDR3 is TGTGCCAGCTCACCAGAGGGAGGGAACGGTTCACCCCTCCACTTT. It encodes CASSPEGGNGSPLHF.

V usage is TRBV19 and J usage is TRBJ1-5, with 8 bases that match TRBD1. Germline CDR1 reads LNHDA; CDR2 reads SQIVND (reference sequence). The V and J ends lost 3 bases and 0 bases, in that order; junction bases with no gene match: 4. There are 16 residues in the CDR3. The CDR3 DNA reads TGTGCCAGTAGTATGACAGGGGTGTATAGCAATCAGCCCCAGCATTTT. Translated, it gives CASSMTGVYSNQPQHF.

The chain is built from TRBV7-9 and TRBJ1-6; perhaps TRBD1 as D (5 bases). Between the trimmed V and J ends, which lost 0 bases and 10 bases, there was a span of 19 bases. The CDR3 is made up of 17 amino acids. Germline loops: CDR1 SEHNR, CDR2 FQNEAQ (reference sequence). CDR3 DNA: TGTGCCAGCAGCTTAGCCCCGGGGGTCGCCGTAGGATCACCCCTCCACTTT. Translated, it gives CASSLAPGVAVGSPLHF.

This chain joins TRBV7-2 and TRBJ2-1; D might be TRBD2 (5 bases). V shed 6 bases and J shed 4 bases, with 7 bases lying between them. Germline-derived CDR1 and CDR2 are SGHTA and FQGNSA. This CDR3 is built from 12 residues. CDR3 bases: TGTGCCAGCAGTGAGGGATACAATGAGCAGTTCTTC. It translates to CASSEGYNEQFF.

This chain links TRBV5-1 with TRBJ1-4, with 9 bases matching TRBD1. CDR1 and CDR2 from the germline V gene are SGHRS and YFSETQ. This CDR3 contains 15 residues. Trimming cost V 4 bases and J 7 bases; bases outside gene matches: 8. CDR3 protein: CASSPQGAGVEKLFF. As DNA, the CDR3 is TGCGCCAGCAGCCCACAGGGGGCGGGGGTTGAAAAACTGTTTTTT.

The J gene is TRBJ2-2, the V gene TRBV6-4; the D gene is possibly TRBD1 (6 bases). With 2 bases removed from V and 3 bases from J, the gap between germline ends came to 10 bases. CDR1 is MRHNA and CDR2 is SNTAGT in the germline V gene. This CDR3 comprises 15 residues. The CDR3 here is CASSDRAGDTGELFF. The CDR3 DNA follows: TGTGCCAGCAGTGACAGGGCAGGGGACACCGGGGAGCTGTTTTTT.

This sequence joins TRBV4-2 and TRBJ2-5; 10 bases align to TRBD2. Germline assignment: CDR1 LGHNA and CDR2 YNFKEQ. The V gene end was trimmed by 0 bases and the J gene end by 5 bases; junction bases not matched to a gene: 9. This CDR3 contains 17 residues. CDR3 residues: CASSQDLERGGLETQYF. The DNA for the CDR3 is TGTGCCAGCAGCCAAGATCTGGAGCGGGGGGGCCTTGAGACCCAGTACTTC.

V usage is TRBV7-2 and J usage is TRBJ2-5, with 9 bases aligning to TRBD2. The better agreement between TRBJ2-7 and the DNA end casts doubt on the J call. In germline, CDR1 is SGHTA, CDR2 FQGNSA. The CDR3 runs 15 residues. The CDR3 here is CASSLETSGPYEQYF. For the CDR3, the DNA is TGTGCCAGCAGCTTAGAGACTAGCGGTCCCTACGAGCAGTACTTC.

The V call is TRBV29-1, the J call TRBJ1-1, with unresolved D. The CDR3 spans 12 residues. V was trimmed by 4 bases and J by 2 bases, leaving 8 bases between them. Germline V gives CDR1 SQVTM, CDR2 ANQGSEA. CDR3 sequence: CSVVSENTEAFF. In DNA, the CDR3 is TGCAGCGTTGTATCAGAAAACACTGAAGCTTTCTTT.

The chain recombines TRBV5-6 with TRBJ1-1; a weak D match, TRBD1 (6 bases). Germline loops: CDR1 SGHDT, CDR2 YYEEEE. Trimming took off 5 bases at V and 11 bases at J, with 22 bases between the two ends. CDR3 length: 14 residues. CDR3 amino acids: CASRGTGGGAGAFF. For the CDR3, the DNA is TGTGCCAGCAGGGGTACTGGGGGGGGCGCTGGGGCTTTCTTT.

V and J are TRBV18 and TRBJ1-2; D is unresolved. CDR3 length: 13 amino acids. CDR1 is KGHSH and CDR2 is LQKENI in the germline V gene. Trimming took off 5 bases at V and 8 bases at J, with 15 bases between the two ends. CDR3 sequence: CASSDSPREGYTF. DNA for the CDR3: TGTGCCAGCTCAGATTCCCCAAGAGAAGGCTACACCTTC.

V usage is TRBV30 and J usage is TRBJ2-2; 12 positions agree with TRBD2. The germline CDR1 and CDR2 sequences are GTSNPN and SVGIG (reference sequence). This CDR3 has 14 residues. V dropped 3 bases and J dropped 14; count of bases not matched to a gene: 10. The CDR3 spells CAWRLAGGPGRLFF. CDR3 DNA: TGTGCCTGGAGACTAGCGGGGGGCCCTGGTCGCCTGTTTTTT.

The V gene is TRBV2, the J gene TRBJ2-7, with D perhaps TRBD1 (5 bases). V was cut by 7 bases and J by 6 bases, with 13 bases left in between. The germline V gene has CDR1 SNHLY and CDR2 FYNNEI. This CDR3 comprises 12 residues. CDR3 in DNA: TGTGCCAGCATCGACAGCTCCCTCGAGCAGTACTTC. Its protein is CASIDSSLEQYF.

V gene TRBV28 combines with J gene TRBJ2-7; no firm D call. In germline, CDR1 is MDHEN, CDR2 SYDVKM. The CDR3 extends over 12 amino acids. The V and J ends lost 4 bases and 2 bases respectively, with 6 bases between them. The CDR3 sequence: CASSSSPYEQYF. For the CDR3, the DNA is TGTGCCAGCAGTTCCAGTCCCTACGAGCAGTACTTC.

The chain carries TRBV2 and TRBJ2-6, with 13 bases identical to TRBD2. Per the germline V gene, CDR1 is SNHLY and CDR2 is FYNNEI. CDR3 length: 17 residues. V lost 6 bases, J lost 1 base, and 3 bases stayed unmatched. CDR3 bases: TGTGCCAGCAGACGACTAGCGGGGGGATCTGGGGCCAACGTCCTGACTTTC. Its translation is CASRRLAGGSGANVLTF. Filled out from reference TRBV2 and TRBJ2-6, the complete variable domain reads EPEVTQTPSHQVTQMGQEVILRCVPISNHLYFYWYRQILGQKVEFLVSFYNNEISEKSEIFDDQFSVERPDGSNFTLKIRSTKLEDSAMYFCASRRLAGGSGANVLTFGAGSRLTVL.

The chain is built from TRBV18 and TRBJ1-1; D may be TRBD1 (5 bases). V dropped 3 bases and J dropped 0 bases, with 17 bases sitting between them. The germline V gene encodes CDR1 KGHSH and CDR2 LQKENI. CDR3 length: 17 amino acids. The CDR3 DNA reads TGTGCCAGCTCACCGACAGCGGGAATACTAATGAACACTGAAGCTTTCTTT. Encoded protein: CASSPTAGILMNTEAFF.

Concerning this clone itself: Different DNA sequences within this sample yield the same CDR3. DNA for the CDR3: TGTGCCAGCAGTTACTCGGGACAGGGGTACGAGCAGTACTTC. Its protein product is CASSYSGQGYEQYF. This chain links TRBV6-5 with TRBJ2-7; the match to TRBD1 covers 10 bases. From germline, CDR1 is MNHEY and CDR2 SVGAGI. The ends lost 0 bases at V and 4 bases at J; junction bases unmatched: 0. The length of the CDR3 is 14 residues.

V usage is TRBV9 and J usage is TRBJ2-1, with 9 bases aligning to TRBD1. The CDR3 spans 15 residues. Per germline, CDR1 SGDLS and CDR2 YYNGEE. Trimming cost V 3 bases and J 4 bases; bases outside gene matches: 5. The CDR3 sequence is CASSATGGLYNEQFF. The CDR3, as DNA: TGTGCCAGCAGCGCGACAGGGGGATTATACAATGAGCAGTTCTTC.

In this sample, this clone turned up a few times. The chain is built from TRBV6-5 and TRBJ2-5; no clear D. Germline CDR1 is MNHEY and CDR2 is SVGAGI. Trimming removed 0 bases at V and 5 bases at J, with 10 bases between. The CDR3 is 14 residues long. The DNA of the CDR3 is TGTGCCAGCAGTTACTCTCAGGCTTGGGAGACCCAGTACTTC. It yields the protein CASSYSQAWETQYF.

The CDR3 nucleotides read TGTGCCAGCAGCTTAATGCATGGGGCTCGGAATTCACCCCTCCACTTT. Residues: CASSLMHGARNSPLHF. The chain carries TRBV7-3 and TRBJ1-6; tentative D call: TRBD1 (5 bases). V was shortened by 1 base and J by 7 bases, with 14 bases between the two germline ends. The CDR3 runs to 16 residues. Germline assignment: CDR1 SGHTA and CDR2 FQGTGA. Full variable domain (remainder filled in from reference TRBV7-3 and TRBJ1-6): GAGVSQTPSNKVTEKGKYVELRCDPISGHTALYWYRQSLGQGPEFLIYFQGTGAADDSGLPNDRFFAVRPEGSVSTLKIQRTERGDSAVYLCASSLMHGARNSPLHFGNGTRLTVT.

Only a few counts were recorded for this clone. CDR3: CSGGQVRTEAFF. Written as DNA, the CDR3 is TGCAGCGGTGGACAGGTCCGGACTGAAGCTTTCTTT. V and J are TRBV29-1 and TRBJ1-1; TRBD1 aligns across 7 bases. The CDR3 runs 12 residues. V shed 7 bases and J 5 bases; nucleotides not matched to a gene: 7. Germline CDR1 reads SQVTM; CDR2 reads ANQGSEA.

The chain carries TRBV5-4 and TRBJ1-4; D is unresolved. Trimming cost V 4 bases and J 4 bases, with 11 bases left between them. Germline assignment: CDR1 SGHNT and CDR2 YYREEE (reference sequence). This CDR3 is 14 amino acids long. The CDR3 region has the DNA TGTGCCAGCAGCCCCACCGGGAGTAATGAAAAACTGTTTTTT. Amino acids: CASSPTGSNEKLFF.

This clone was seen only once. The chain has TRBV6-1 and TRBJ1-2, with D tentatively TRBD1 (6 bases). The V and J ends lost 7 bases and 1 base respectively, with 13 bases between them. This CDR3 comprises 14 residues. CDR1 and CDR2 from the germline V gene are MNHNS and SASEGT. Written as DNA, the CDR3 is TGTGCCAGCACCGAACAAGGGGGTAACTATGGCTACACCTTC. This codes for CASTEQGGNYGYTF.